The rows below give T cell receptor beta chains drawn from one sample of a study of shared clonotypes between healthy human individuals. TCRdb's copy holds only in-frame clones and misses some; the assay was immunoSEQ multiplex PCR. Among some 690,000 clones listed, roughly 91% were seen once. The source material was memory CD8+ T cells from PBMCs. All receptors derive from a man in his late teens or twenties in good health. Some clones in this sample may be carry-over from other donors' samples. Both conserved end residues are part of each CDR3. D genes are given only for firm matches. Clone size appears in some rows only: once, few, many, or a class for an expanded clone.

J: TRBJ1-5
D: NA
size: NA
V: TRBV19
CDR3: CASSIWRRRDQPQHF
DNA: TGTGCCAGTAGTATCTGGAGGCGGAGGGATCAGCCCCAGCATTTT

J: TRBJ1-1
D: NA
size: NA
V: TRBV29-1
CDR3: CSVRDGRGWDTEAFF
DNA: TGCAGCGTTCGGGACGGCAGGGGATGGGACACTGAAGCTTTCTTT

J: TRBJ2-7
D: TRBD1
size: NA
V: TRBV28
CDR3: CASSTTGGSYEQYF
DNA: TGTGCCAGCAGTACCACAGGGGGCTCCTACGAGCAGTACTTC

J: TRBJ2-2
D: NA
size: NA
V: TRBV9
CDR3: CASSPPGGPNTGELFF
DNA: TGTGCCAGCAGCCCACCTGGGGGACCGAACACCGGGGAGCTGTTTTTT

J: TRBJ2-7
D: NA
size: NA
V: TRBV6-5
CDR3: CASSYGRSSYEQYF
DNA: TGTGCCAGCAGTTACGGTCGCAGCTCCTACGAGCAGTACTTC

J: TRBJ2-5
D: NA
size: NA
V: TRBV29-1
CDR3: CSVDSTALGTPPRETQYF
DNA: TGCAGCGTTGATAGTACAGCCCTAGGGACCCCCCCGCGGGAGACCCAGTACTTC

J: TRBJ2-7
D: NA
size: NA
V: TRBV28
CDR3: CASSPEVNRGYYEQYF
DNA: TGTGCCAGCAGCCCGGAGGTGAATCGCGGGTACTACGAGCAGTACTTC

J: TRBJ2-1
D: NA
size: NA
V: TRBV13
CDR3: CASSLRMSSYNEQFF
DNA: TGTGCCAGCAGCTTGCGAATGAGCTCCTACAATGAGCAGTTCTTC

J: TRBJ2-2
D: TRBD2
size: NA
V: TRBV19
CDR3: CASRPKGLAGGTGELFF
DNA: TGTGCCAGTAGGCCAAAGGGACTAGCGGGAGGCACCGGGGAGCTGTTTTTT

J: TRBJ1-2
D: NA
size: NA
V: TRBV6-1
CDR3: CASSEPWPDYGYTF
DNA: TGTGCCAGCAGTGAACCCTGGCCAGACTATGGCTACACCTTC

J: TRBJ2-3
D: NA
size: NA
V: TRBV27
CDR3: CASSLSWTTSTDTQYF
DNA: TGTGCCAGCAGTTTATCGTGGACTACTAGCACAGATACGCAGTATTTT

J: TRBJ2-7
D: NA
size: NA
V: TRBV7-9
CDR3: CASSLEGRRAYEQYF
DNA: TGTGCCAGCAGCTTAGAAGGGAGACGGGCCTACGAGCAGTACTTC

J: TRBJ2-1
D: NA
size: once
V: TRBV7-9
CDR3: CASSLGKGDEQFF
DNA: TGTGCCAGCAGCTTAGGAAAGGGGGATGAGCAGTTCTTC

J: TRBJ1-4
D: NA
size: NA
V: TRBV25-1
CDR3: CASRRGEYEKLFF
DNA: TGTGCCAGCCGACGGGGCGAGTATGAAAAACTGTTTTTT

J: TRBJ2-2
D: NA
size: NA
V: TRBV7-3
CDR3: CASSPSKFSGELFF
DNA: TGTGCCAGCAGCCCGAGCAAGTTCAGCGGGGAGCTGTTTTTT

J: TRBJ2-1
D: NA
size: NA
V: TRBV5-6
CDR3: CASSRGLIYNEQFF
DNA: TGTGCCAGCTCCAGAGGACTTATCTACAATGAGCAGTTCTTC

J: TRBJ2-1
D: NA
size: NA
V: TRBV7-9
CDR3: CASSPWESYHNEQFF
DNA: TGTGCCAGCAGCCCGTGGGAGTCTTACCATAATGAGCAGTTCTTC

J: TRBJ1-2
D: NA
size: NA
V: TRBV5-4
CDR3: CASSLLADHGYTF
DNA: TGTGCCAGCAGCTTGCTTGCCGATCATGGCTACACCTTC

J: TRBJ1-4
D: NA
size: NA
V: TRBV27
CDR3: CASSFQGAFEKLFF
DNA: TGTGCCAGCAGTTTCCAGGGTGCATTCGAAAAACTGTTTTTT

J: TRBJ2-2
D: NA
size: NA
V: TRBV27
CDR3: CASRMLTGTTGELFF
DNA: TGTGCCAGCAGAATGCTGACAGGGACTACCGGGGAGCTGTTTTTT

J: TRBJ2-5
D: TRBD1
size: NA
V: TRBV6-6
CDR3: CASSRQGAETQYF
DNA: TGTGCCAGCAGCCGACAGGGGGCCGAGACCCAGTACTTC

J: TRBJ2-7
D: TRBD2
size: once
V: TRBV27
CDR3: CASSFRGVPYEQYF
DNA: TGTGCCAGCAGTTTTCGGGGGGTCCCCTACGAGCAGTACTTC

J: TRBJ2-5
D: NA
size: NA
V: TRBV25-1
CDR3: CASSLETQYF
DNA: TGTGCCAGCTCCCTAGAGACCCAGTACTTC

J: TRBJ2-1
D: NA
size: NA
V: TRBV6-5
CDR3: CASGANSYNEQFF
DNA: TGTGCCAGCGGGGCTAACTCCTACAATGAGCAGTTCTTC

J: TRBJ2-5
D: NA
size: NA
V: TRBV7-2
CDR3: CASRRPIFQETQYF
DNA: TGTGCCAGCAGGAGGCCGATATTTCAAGAGACCCAGTACTTC

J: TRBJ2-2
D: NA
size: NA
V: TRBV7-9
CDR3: CASSSQILLITGLFF
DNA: TGTGCCAGCAGCTCCCAGATTTTACTTATCACGGGGCTGTTTTTT

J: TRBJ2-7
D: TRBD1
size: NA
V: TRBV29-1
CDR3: CSVEGTGESYEQYF
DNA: TGCAGCGTTGAGGGGACAGGGGAATCCTACGAGCAGTACTTC

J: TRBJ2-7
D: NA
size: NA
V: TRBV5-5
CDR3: CASSFPKSSYEQYF
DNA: TGTGCCAGCAGCTTCCCCAAATCCTCCTACGAGCAGTACTTC

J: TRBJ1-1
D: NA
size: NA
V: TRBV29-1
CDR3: CSATPGTEAFF
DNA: TGCAGCGCGACACCCGGCACTGAAGCTTTCTTT

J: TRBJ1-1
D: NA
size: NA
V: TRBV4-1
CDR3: CASSQGKWDTEAFF
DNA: TGCGCCAGCAGCCAAGGGAAGTGGGACACTGAAGCTTTCTTT

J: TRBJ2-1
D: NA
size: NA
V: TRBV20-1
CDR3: CSAPSPREQFF
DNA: TGCAGTGCCCCGAGCCCCCGGGAGCAGTTCTTC

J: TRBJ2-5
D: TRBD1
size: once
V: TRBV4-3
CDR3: CASSQGTRTGPWETQYF
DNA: TGCGCCAGCAGCCAGGGCACGAGGACAGGTCCCTGGGAGACCCAGTACTTC

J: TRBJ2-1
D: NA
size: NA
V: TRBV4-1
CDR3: CASSLSGGPYNEQFF
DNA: TGCGCCAGCAGTCTAAGCGGAGGACCTTACAATGAGCAGTTCTTC

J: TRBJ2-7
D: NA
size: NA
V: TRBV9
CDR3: CASSVDTAGPYEQYF
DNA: TGTGCCAGCAGCGTAGATACGGCGGGCCCATACGAGCAGTACTTC

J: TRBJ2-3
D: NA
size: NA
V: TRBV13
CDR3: CASRPSSSGVLGTDTQYF
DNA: TGTGCCAGCAGACCCTCTAGCTCTGGGGTTTTAGGCACAGATACGCAGTATTTT

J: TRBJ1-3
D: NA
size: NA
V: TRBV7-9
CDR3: CASSEGVTGNTIYF
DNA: TGTGCCAGCAGTGAGGGCGTTACGGGAAACACCATATATTTT

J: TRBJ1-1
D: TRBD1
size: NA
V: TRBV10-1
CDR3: CASSESPDRGRRMTEAFF
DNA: TGCGCCAGCAGTGAGTCCCCGGACAGGGGGCGCAGAATGACTGAAGCTTTCTTT

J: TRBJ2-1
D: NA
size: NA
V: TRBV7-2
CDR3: CASSLAGHNEQFF
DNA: TGTGCCAGCAGCTTAGCGGGCCACAATGAGCAGTTCTTC

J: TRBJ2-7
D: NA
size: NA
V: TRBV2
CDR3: CASSRDGAYEQYF
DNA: TGTGCCAGCAGTCGGGACGGAGCCTACGAGCAGTACTTC

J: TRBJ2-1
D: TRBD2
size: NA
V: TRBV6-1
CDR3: CASSDGLAGGNPQFF
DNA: TGTGCCAGCAGTGACGGACTAGCGGGAGGTAATCCCCAGTTCTTC

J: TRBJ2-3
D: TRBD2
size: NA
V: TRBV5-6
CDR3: CASSFPGLAVSTDTQYF
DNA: TGTGCCAGCAGCTTCCCGGGACTAGCGGTTAGCACAGATACGCAGTATTTT

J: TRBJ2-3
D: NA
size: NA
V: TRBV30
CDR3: CAWSPVEDTQYF
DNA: TGTGCCTGGAGTCCGGTGGAAGATACGCAGTATTTT

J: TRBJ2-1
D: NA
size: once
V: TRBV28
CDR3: CASSYSYLYNEQFF
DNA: TGTGCCAGCAGTTACAGCTACCTCTACAATGAGCAGTTCTTC

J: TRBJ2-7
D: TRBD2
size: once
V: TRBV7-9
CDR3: CASSLGASGRGNEQYF
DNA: TGTGCCAGCAGCCTCGGGGCTAGCGGGAGAGGAAACGAGCAGTACTTC

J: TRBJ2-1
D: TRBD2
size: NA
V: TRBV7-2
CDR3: CASSLALTGREGGNEQFF
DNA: TGTGCCAGCAGCTTAGCGCTAACGGGGCGGGAGGGCGGCAATGAGCAGTTCTTC

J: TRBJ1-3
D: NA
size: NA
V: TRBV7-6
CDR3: CASSLMQGPPGAYGNTIYF
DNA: TGTGCCAGCAGCCTAATGCAGGGACCTCCAGGGGCGTACGGAAACACCATATATTTT

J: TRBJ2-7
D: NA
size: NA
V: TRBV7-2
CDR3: CASSLVVQKPYEQYF
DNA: TGTGCCAGCAGCTTAGTGGTGCAGAAACCCTACGAGCAGTACTTC

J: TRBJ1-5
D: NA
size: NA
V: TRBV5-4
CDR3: CASSSWDSNQPQHF
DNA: TGTGCCAGCAGCTCTTGGGATAGCAATCAGCCCCAGCATTTT

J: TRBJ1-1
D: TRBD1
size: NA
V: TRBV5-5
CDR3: CASRVYPGTGQNTEAFF
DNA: TGTGCCAGCAGGGTTTATCCGGGGACAGGACAGAACACTGAAGCTTTCTTT

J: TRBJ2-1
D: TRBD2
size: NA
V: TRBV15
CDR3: CATSRDAGLAEFYNEQFF
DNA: TGTGCCACCAGCAGAGATGCGGGACTAGCGGAATTTTACAATGAGCAGTTCTTC

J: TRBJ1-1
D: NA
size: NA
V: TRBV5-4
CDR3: CASNVLGENTEAFF
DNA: TGTGCCAGCAACGTCCTGGGAGAGAACACTGAAGCTTTCTTT

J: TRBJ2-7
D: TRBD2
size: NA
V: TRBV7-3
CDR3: CASSLLASGSRYEQYF
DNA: TGTGCCAGCAGCTTATTGGCTAGCGGGAGTCGGTACGAGCAGTACTTC

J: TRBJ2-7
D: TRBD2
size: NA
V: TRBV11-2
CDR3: CASSLVGEGYEQYF
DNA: TGTGCCAGCAGCTTAGTCGGGGAGGGCTACGAGCAGTACTTC

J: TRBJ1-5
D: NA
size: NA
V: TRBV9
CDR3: CASSVDGRSNQPQHF
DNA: TGTGCCAGCAGCGTAGACGGGAGGAGCAATCAGCCCCAGCATTTT

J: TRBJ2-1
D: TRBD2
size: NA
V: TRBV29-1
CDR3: CSVRGTSGSNEQFF
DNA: TGCAGCGTTCGTGGGACTAGCGGGAGCAATGAGCAGTTCTTC

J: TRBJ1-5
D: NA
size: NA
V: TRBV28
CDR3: CASSLGSRPQHF
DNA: TGTGCCAGCAGTTTAGGTTCCCGGCCCCAGCATTTT

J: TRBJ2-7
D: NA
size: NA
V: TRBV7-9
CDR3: CASSLDWGRAGEQYF
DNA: TGTGCCAGCAGCTTAGATTGGGGCAGGGCTGGGGAGCAGTACTTC